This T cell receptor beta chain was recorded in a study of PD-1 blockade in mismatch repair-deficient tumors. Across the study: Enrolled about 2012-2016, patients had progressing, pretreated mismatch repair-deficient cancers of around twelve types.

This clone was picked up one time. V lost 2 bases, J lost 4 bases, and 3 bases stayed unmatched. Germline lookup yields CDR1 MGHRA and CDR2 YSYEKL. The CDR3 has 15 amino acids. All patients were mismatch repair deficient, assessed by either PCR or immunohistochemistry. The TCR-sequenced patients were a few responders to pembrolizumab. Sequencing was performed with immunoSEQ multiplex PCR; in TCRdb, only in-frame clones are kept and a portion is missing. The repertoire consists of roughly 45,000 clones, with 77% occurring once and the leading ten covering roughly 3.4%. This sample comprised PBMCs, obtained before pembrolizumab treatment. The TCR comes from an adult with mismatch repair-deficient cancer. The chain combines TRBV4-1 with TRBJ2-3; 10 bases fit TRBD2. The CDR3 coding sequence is TGCGCCAGCAGCCAACTAGCGGGAGAGGCAGATACGCAGTATTTT. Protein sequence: CASSQLAGEADTQYF.